These 16 T cell receptor beta chains were sequenced from one sample in a study of T-cell reconstitution after alpha-beta-depleted transplantation in children. Researchers prepared the TCRbeta library using unique molecular identifiers, the study reports. TCRdb redid the calling of the PCR reads with MiXCR, one entry per CDR3 protein. The data show roughly 490,000 distinct CDR3 sequences, about an eighth seen once. This specimen consisted of PBMCs, mostly from graft donor cells, obtained 180 days after TCRalphabeta/CD19-depleted stem cell transplant. These receptor sequences come from a female patient aged 2-9 years who had a stem cell transplant for aplastic anemia, so the T cells may come from the graft donor.

This chain joins TRBV12-3 or TRBV12-4 and TRBJ2-7, with 7 bases that match TRBD1. There are 14 residues in the CDR3. The trim removed 8 bases at V and 4 bases at J, leaving 11 bases unmatched. The CDR3 spells CASGLGTAIYEQYF. The DNA of the CDR3 is TGTGCCAGCGGCCTCGGGACAGCAATTTACGAGCAGTACTTC.

The gene calls are TRBV6-9 and TRBJ2-1, with 7 bases fitting TRBD2. The CDR3 runs to 13 residues. In germline, CDR1 is MNHGY, CDR2 SVAAGI. V was pared by 6 bases and J by 7 bases, with 6 bases of the junction left unmatched. The CDR3 sequence: CASSAGVGNEQFF. As DNA, the CDR3 is TGTGCCAGCAGCGCGGGAGTAGGTAATGAGCAGTTCTTC.

There are a few counts of this clonotype. This rearrangement joins TRBV6-1 to TRBJ2-1; the D gene is possibly TRBD1 (6 bases). Trimming pared 5 bases from V and 7 bases from J, leaving 15 bases between. CDR3 length: 14 amino acids. Germline CDR1 MNHNS, CDR2 SASEGT. The CDR3 nucleotides are TGTGCCAGCAGTACCGCCCCAGGGGTGAATGAGCAGTTCTTC. Amino acid sequence: CASSTAPGVNEQFF.

The V call is TRBV7-2, the J call TRBJ1-4; D unclear. Germline CDR1 SGHTA, CDR2 FQGNSA. With 6 bases removed from V and 9 bases from J, the gap between germline ends came to 17 bases. This CDR3 comprises 14 residues. The CDR3, as DNA: TGTGCCAGCAGTTCAAACTGGTTGGTGAAAAAACTGTTTTTT. Translation gives CASSSNWLVKKLFF. The full variable domain, its missing parts supplied by reference TRBV7-2 and TRBJ1-4, is GAGVSQSPSNKVTEKGKDVELRCDPISGHTALYWYRQSLGQGLEFLIYFQGNSAPDKSGLPSDRFSAERTGGSVSTLTIQRTQQEDSAVYLCASSSNWLVKKLFFGSGTQLSVL.

In its sample, this clonotype was seen a few times. This chain connects TRBV5-4 to TRBJ1-6; D perhaps matches TRBD1 (6 bases). V was shortened by 3 bases and J by 9 bases, with 22 bases between the two germline ends. Germline V lookup: CDR1 SGHNT, CDR2 YYREEE (reference sequence). The CDR3 loop spans 17 amino acids. The chain's CDR3 is CASSSPPDSGASSPLHF. The DNA for the CDR3 is TGTGCCAGCAGCTCCCCGCCGGACAGCGGGGCAAGTTCACCCCTCCACTTT.

This clonotype has just a few counts. The V and J genes are TRBV28 and TRBJ2-7; TRBD1 aligns across 7 bases. Germline-derived CDR1 and CDR2 are MDHEN and SYDVKM. J lost 1 base, V lost 6 bases, and 6 bases had no gene match. CDR3 length: 14 amino acids. CDR3 amino acids: CASRSQGISYEQYF. The CDR3 DNA follows: TGTGCCAGCAGGTCACAGGGGATATCCTACGAGCAGTACTTC.

A few counts support this clonotype. This chain links TRBV4-2 with TRBJ1-2, with 9 bases fitting TRBD1. This CDR3 has 14 amino acids. Trimming took 2 bases from V and 8 from J; bases not matched to a gene: 6. CDR1 and CDR2 (germline): LGHNA, YNFKEQ. CDR3 sequence reads: CASSQLHRGLGYTF. For the CDR3, the DNA is TGTGCCAGCAGCCAACTACACAGGGGGCTGGGCTACACCTTC.

About this clonotype: Relative to the germline gene, one junction end is altered; a read error may explain this. The chain recombines TRBV7-9 with TRBJ1-4; perhaps TRBD1 as D (6 bases). The CDR3 loop spans 16 amino acids. Per germline, CDR1 SEHNR and CDR2 FQNEAQ (reference sequence). This chain's CDR3 is CANSFGQMTTNEKLFF. The CDR3, as DNA: TGTGCCAACAGCTTCGGACAGATGACAACTAATGAAAAACTGTTTTTT. The variable domain in full, completed from reference TRBV7-9 and TRBJ1-4, reads DTGVSQNPRHKITKRGQNVTFRCDPISEHNRLYWYRQTLGQGPEFLTYFQNEAQLEKSRLLSDRFSAERPKGSFSTLEIQRTEQGDSAMYLCANSFGQMTTNEKLFFGSGTQLSVL.

The chain couples TRBV28 to TRBJ1-4, with unresolved D. Per the germline V gene, CDR1 is MDHEN and CDR2 is SYDVKM. This CDR3 comprises 14 residues. The ends were cut back, 3 bases at V and 8 bases at J, with 13 bases in the middle. The CDR3 DNA reads TGTGCCAGCAGTTTGGCCGTGTCACGGGAAAAACTGTTTTTT. Protein product: CASSLAVSREKLFF.

This clonotype was counted between two and nine times. The chain employs TRBV6-2 or TRBV6-3 and TRBJ2-4; 14 nucleotides line up with TRBD2. This CDR3 comprises 20 residues. The V gene's germline CDR1 is MNHEY and CDR2 SVGEGT. Trimming removed 5 bases from V and 1 base from J; junction bases left unmatched: 13. The CDR3 DNA follows: TGTGCCAGCAGTCCGCGACTAGCGGGAGGGCCAGAGTATGCCAAAAACATTCAGTACTTC. Amino acids: CASSPRLAGGPEYAKNIQYF.

This clonotype appeared a few times. This sequence joins TRBV9 and TRBJ2-7; 12 bases match TRBD1. From germline, CDR1 is SGDLS and CDR2 YYNGEE. The J segment lost 6 bases and the V segment lost 3 bases, leaving 1 base of the junction unmatched. The CDR3 sequence is 13 residues long. CDR3 sequence: CASSGDRGPEQYF. CDR3 coding DNA: TGTGCCAGCAGCGGGGACAGGGGGCCCGAGCAGTACTTC.

This clonotype was observed a handful of times. The V call is TRBV7-6, the J call TRBJ2-1; 7 bases fit TRBD2. J gave up 10 bases and V 5 bases, and 17 bases lay outside the gene matches. The CDR3 is 16 residues long. The germline CDR1 and CDR2 sequences are SGHVS and FNYEAQ. CDR3 loop: CASSNPSAGTRGEQFF. CDR3 bases: TGTGCCAGCAGCAACCCCTCAGCGGGAACCCGGGGAGAGCAGTTCTTC.

The chain uses TRBV4-3 and TRBJ2-7, with 7 positions matching TRBD2. Germline CDR1 LGHNA, CDR2 YSLEER. V was pared by 0 bases and J by 0 bases, with 2 bases of the junction left unmatched. This CDR3 is 15 amino acids long. The CDR3 here is CASSQEAGISYEQYF. CDR3 sequence (DNA): TGCGCCAGCAGCCAAGAAGCGGGAATCTCCTACGAGCAGTACTTC.

This clonotype was seen a few times. V and J are TRBV11-2 and TRBJ2-1; 12 positions match TRBD2. The junction had 9 bases not matched to a gene; V was cut back by 3 bases and J by 0 bases. CDR1 and CDR2 from the germline V gene are SGHAT and FQNNGV. The CDR3 runs to 19 residues. CDR3 DNA: TGTGCCAGCAGCTTGCCGGGACTAGCGGGTATCAGCTCCTACAATGAGCAGTTCTTC. It specifies CASSLPGLAGISSYNEQFF.

This clonotype was counted between two and nine times. J is TRBJ2-1 and V is TRBV4-3; the D is unclear. The germline CDR1 and CDR2 sequences are LGHNA and YSLEER. This CDR3 is 13 amino acids long. V lost 0 bases and J lost 7, with 7 bases in between. This CDR3 reads CASSQDSRNEQFF. The DNA of the CDR3 is TGCGCCAGCAGCCAAGATTCCCGAAATGAGCAGTTCTTC.

Many counts were recorded for this clonotype. The gene calls are TRBV6-2 or TRBV6-3 and TRBJ2-1, with 8 bases that match TRBD2. The germline gives CDR1 MNHEY, CDR2 SVGEGT. CDR3 length equals 15 residues. V lost 2 bases and J lost 6; bases outside the gene matches: 6. CDR3 loop: CASSYPRLASNEQFF. As DNA, the CDR3 is TGTGCCAGCAGTTACCCTAGACTAGCGAGCAATGAGCAGTTCTTC.